The next 31 T cell receptor beta chains were all read from a single sample in a study of cytomegalovirus exposure and HLA in healthy donors. The PCR used 60 Vbeta and 13 Jbeta primers. Profiling relied on immunoSEQ multiplex PCR, and the TCRdb table lists in-frame clones only, not all of them. The data contain almost 200,000 clones, about 82% of them seen just once; the ten biggest clones take up about 2%. Sequencing input: PBMCs. The receptors were sampled from a woman aged 45-60 years in good health and CMV-seronegative.

J is TRBJ1-2 and V is TRBV29-1; no definite D call. Deletions cut 1 base from V and 2 bases from J, with 14 bases between. This CDR3 spans 15 amino acids. Germline V gives CDR1 SQVTM, CDR2 ANQGSEA. This chain's CDR3 is CSVEAFEARNYGYTF. In DNA form, the CDR3 reads TGCAGCGTTGAAGCTTTTGAGGCCAGAAACTATGGCTACACCTTC.

The gene calls are TRBV15 and TRBJ2-7, with D possibly being TRBD1 (5 bases). Between the trimmed V and J ends, which lost 0 bases and 9 bases, there was a span of 9 bases. The CDR3 extends over 12 amino acids. Per the germline V gene, CDR1 is LNHNV and CDR2 is YYDKDF (reference sequence). The CDR3 loop reads CATSREGVVQYF. The CDR3 DNA is TGTGCCACCAGCAGAGAAGGGGTAGTGCAGTACTTC.

J is TRBJ1-1 and V is TRBV5-4; D gene unclear. Germline CDR1 SGHNT, CDR2 YYREEE (reference sequence). Trimming cost V 0 bases and J 3 bases, with 12 bases left between them. This CDR3 has 15 residues. DNA of the CDR3: TGTGCCAGCAGCTTGGCGGTACGGGGTCACACTGAAGCTTTCTTT. This gives the protein CASSLAVRGHTEAFF.

This clone was recorded only once. The V gene is TRBV20-1, the J gene TRBJ1-5, with a weak D call TRBD1 (5 bases). Per germline, CDR1 DFQATT and CDR2 SNEGSKA (reference sequence). The CDR3 has 11 amino acids. The germline V and J ends were trimmed by 5 bases and 6 bases, with 8 bases remaining between them. The CDR3 region has the DNA TGCAGTGCTCAGGGAGGTCAGCCCCAGCATTTT. Protein sequence: CSAQGGQPQHF.

V is TRBV10-3 and J is TRBJ1-2; TRBD1 might be the D (5 bases). Germline CDR1 is ENHRY and CDR2 is SYGVKD. Trimming left V 0 bases short and J 4 bases short, with 21 bases between. This CDR3 is 18 amino acids long. The DNA of the CDR3 is TGTGCCATCAGTGAGTCGATGAACTTGTGGGGCTCTAGCTATGGCTACACCTTC. As protein: CAISESMNLWGSSYGYTF.

J is TRBJ2-2 and V is TRBV5-1, with a weak D call TRBD2 (5 bases). V shed 2 bases and J shed 0 bases, with 11 bases lying between them. This CDR3 is built from 16 residues. Germline V gene lookup returns CDR1 SGHRS and CDR2 YFSETQ. The CDR3 bases are TGCGCCAGCAGCTTAAGAGGGAACGCGAACACCGGGGAGCTGTTTTTT. It yields the protein CASSLRGNANTGELFF.

CDR3 loop: CASSLWGANYGYTF. The CDR3 DNA reads TGCGCCAGCAGCTTGTGGGGAGCTAACTATGGCTACACCTTC. This chain connects TRBV5-1 to TRBJ1-2; D is unclear. Trimming took off 1 base at V and 0 bases at J, with 7 bases between the two ends. Germline V gene lookup returns CDR1 SGHRS and CDR2 YFSETQ. The CDR3 covers 14 residues.

The V and J genes are TRBV4-3 and TRBJ1-1, with no clear D. The germline CDR1 and CDR2 sequences are LGHNA and YSLEER. There are 15 residues in the CDR3. Trimming cost V 0 bases and J 0 bases, with 8 bases left between them. The CDR3 nucleotides are TGCGCCAGCAGCCAAGACCCCGGAGTGAACACTGAAGCTTTCTTT. It codes for CASSQDPGVNTEAFF.

The chain combines TRBV6-4 with TRBJ2-1; D is uncertain. In germline, CDR1 is MRHNA, CDR2 SNTAGT. This CDR3 is 15 amino acids long. V lost 3 bases and J 0 bases, leaving 9 bases between the germline ends. CDR3 nucleotide sequence: TGTGCCAGCAGTGAATCGCCAGGCTCCTACAATGAGCAGTTCTTC. The encoded protein is CASSESPGSYNEQFF.

The CDR3 DNA follows: TGTGCCAGCAGCCCCTTCGGGGAGACCCAGTACTTC. Translation: CASSPFGETQYF. V usage is TRBV7-8 and J usage is TRBJ2-5; unclear D gene. Germline CDR1 is SGHVS and CDR2 is FQNEAQ. The CDR3 is made up of 12 amino acids. V was cut by 5 bases and J by 5 bases, with 9 bases left in between.

A remark on this clone: The junction does not match germline at one end; this may be a read error. This chain connects TRBV12-5 to TRBJ2-1, with D unresolved. The CDR3 has 16 residues. Germline CDR1 reads LGHNT; CDR2 reads FRNRAP. The CDR3 DNA follows: TGTGCTAGTGGTCTGGTCGGAAGGAGCTCCTACAATGAGCAGTTCTTC. Translating gives CASGLVGRSSYNEQFF.

The rearrangement links TRBV5-1 to TRBJ1-3; tentative D call: TRBD1 (6 bases). Deletions cut 4 bases from V and 4 bases from J, with 15 bases between. The CDR3 is made up of 15 amino acids. In germline, CDR1 is SGHRS, CDR2 YFSETQ. The CDR3 protein is CASSLGGARGNTIYF. The CDR3 nucleotides are TGCGCCAGCAGCCTCGGGGGGGCGCGAGGAAACACCATATATTTT.

The chain carries TRBV28 and TRBJ2-7, with 10 bases fitting TRBD1. The germline gives CDR1 MDHEN, CDR2 SYDVKM. J lost 7 bases, V lost 5 bases, and 8 bases had no gene match. The CDR3 runs 14 residues. CDR3 DNA sequence: TGTGCCAGCAGTCCCGGGACAGGGGTGAAAGAGCAGTACTTC. It yields the protein CASSPGTGVKEQYF.

This clone has just a few counts. The rearrangement links TRBV28 to TRBJ1-2; the D gene is possibly TRBD1 (5 bases). The V gene lost 7 bases and the J gene lost 8 bases, with 17 bases spanning the gap. This CDR3 contains 13 residues. Germline CDR1 reads MDHEN; CDR2 reads SYDVKM. This chain's CDR3 is CASTSEGLKGYTF. CDR3 DNA sequence: TGTGCCAGCACTTCAGAGGGACTAAAAGGCTACACCTTC.

The V gene is TRBV5-4, the J gene TRBJ2-1, with a weak D call TRBD2 (6 bases). V lost 4 bases and J lost 7, with 15 bases in between. The germline V gene encodes CDR1 SGHNT and CDR2 YYREEE (reference sequence). The CDR3 consists of 14 residues. Written as DNA, the CDR3 is TGTGCCAGCAGCAGGGACTGGTCAGGAAATGAGCAGTTCTTC. This gives the protein CASSRDWSGNEQFF.

The chain carries TRBV27 and TRBJ1-1, with 8 bases matching TRBD1. CDR1 is MNHEY and CDR2 is SMNVEV in the germline V gene (reference sequence). The CDR3 has 15 amino acids. V dropped 5 bases and J dropped 5; count of bases not matched to a gene: 10. The DNA of the CDR3 is TGTGCCAGCAGTCCCTACAGGGGGATGGGTACTGAAGCTTTCTTT. Amino acid sequence: CASSPYRGMGTEAFF.

The V and J genes are TRBV27 and TRBJ2-1, with TRBD2 matching over 7 bases. The CDR3 runs to 15 residues. Germline CDR1 reads MNHEY; CDR2 reads SMNVEV (reference sequence). V was clipped by 6 bases and J by 7 bases; unmatched bases: 12. This chain's CDR3 is CASSFPGRARNEQFF. The CDR3 DNA reads TGTGCCAGCAGCTTCCCAGGGAGGGCCCGGAATGAGCAGTTCTTC.

This clone has just one count. Other DNA sequences within the sample encode an identical CDR3. V is TRBV28 and J is TRBJ2-7, with a possible D match to TRBD2 (6 bases). The length of the CDR3 is 12 residues. Germline assignment: CDR1 MDHEN and CDR2 SYDVKM. V lost 6 bases to trimming and J lost 1 base, with 7 bases between them. The CDR3 loop is CASREGSYEQYF. For the CDR3, the DNA is TGTGCCAGCAGGGAGGGGTCCTACGAGCAGTACTTC.

The gene calls are TRBV6-6 and TRBJ1-1; TRBD1 matches at 7 bases. Germline V gives CDR1 MNHNY, CDR2 SVGAGI (reference sequence). This CDR3 contains 15 residues. Losses at the gene ends were 3 bases for V and 7 bases for J; bases not matched to a gene: 11. The CDR3 spells CASSYWGTEVGEAFF. CDR3 DNA sequence: TGTGCCAGCAGTTATTGGGGGACAGAAGTAGGTGAAGCTTTCTTT.

J is TRBJ2-2 and V is TRBV27, with D perhaps TRBD1 (5 bases). V gave up 5 bases and J gave up 6 bases, with 13 bases separating them. The germline V gene has CDR1 MNHEY and CDR2 SMNVEV (reference sequence). This CDR3 is built from 14 residues. This chain's CDR3 is CASSLGHAPGELFF. DNA of the CDR3: TGTGCCAGCAGTCTCGGACACGCGCCCGGGGAGCTGTTTTTT.

V gene TRBV19 combines with J gene TRBJ2-3; 10 positions agree with TRBD1. Germline V gene sequence: CDR1 LNHDA, CDR2 SQIVND (reference sequence). CDR3 length: 18 amino acids. V lost 5 bases and J lost 0; bases outside the gene matches: 11. DNA of the CDR3: TGTGCCAGTAGTGAGGGGACAGGGGCTCCTTTAAGCACAGATACGCAGTATTTT. It encodes CASSEGTGAPLSTDTQYF.

The chain has TRBV9 and TRBJ1-1; no clear D. The CDR3 is made up of 14 amino acids. The V end lost 0 bases, the J end lost 7 bases, and 13 bases lay between the germline ends. Germline CDR1 SGDLS, CDR2 YYNGEE. The CDR3 loop is CASSVVTLAGEAFF. DNA of the CDR3: TGTGCCAGCAGCGTAGTTACCCTGGCAGGTGAAGCTTTCTTT.

The genes are TRBV4-1 and TRBJ2-1; 12 positions match TRBD2. The CDR3 has 17 amino acids. V lost 5 bases and J lost 0; bases outside the gene matches: 5. Germline CDR1 is MGHRA and CDR2 is YSYEKL. The CDR3 reads CASSGGLAGFSYNEQFF. For the CDR3, the DNA is TGCGCCAGCAGCGGGGGACTAGCGGGTTTCTCCTACAATGAGCAGTTCTTC.

For this clone: Possible read error: a much larger clone is one base away. This chain connects TRBV11-3 to TRBJ2-2; TRBD1 matches at 10 bases. Trimming took 5 bases from V and 3 from J; bases not matched to a gene: 3. The CDR3 has 15 residues. From germline, CDR1 is SGHNT and CDR2 YENEEA. CDR3 DNA: TGTGCCAGCAGCCTGGGACAGGGGTACACCGGGGAGCTGTTTTTT. Its protein product is CASSLGQGYTGELFF.

The chain combines TRBV27 with TRBJ2-7, with 8 bases matching TRBD2. The germline CDR1 and CDR2 sequences are MNHEY and SMNVEV (reference sequence). The V and J ends lost 4 bases and 5 bases, in that order; junction bases with no gene match: 13. This CDR3 has 16 residues. The CDR3, as DNA: TGTGCCAGCAGTTACGCCCCGGAGACTAGCGTCCACGAGCAGTACTTC. This gives the protein CASSYAPETSVHEQYF.

The chain combines TRBV7-9 with TRBJ2-7, with 8 positions matching TRBD2. Germline V lookup: CDR1 SEHNR, CDR2 FQNEAQ (reference sequence). V lost 5 bases to trimming and J lost 2 bases; unmatched junction nucleotides: 14. This CDR3 is 17 amino acids long. The DNA for the CDR3 is TGTGCCAGCAGCGTGTCCCGCCGGACTAGCAGTACCTACGAGCAGTACTTC. Amino acids: CASSVSRRTSSTYEQYF. Full variable domain (outside the CDR3, taken from reference TRBV7-9 and TRBJ2-7): DTGVSQNPRHKITKRGQNVTFRCDPISEHNRLYWYRQTLGQGPEFLTYFQNEAQLEKSRLLSDRFSAERPKGSFSTLEIQRTEQGDSAMYLCASSVSRRTSSTYEQYFGPGTRLTVT.

In its sample, this clone was seen once. The chain carries TRBV18 and TRBJ2-7, with 7 bases matching TRBD1. CDR3 length equals 13 residues. V shed 4 bases, J shed 1 base, and the junction held 1 base outside the gene matches. Germline V gene data show CDR1 as KGHSH and CDR2 as LQKENI. In nucleotides, the CDR3 is TGTGCCAGCTCACGGGACAGTTCCTACGAGCAGTACTTC. Protein: CASSRDSSYEQYF.

The chain uses TRBV6-1 and TRBJ1-2; TRBD1 matches 9 bases. Germline V gene data show CDR1 as MNHNS and CDR2 as SASEGT. The J segment lost 12 bases and the V segment lost 5 bases, leaving 7 bases of the junction unmatched. CDR3 length equals 12 residues. The CDR3 nucleotides read TGTGCCAGCAGTAACGGACAGGGGAGGAACACCTTC. As protein: CASSNGQGRNTF.

This clone was seen more than once but under ten times. The chain is built from TRBV7-6 and TRBJ1-5, with D possibly being TRBD1 (6 bases). V dropped 1 base and J dropped 1 base, with 11 bases sitting between them. CDR1 is SGHVS and CDR2 is FNYEAQ in the germline V gene. The CDR3 is 16 amino acids. As DNA, the CDR3 is TGTGCCAGCAGCTTAGTGGGGACAAGGAGCAATCAGCCCCAGCATTTT. Residues: CASSLVGTRSNQPQHF. The full variable domain, its missing parts supplied by reference TRBV7-6 and TRBJ1-5, is GAGVSQSPRYKVTKRGQDVALRCDPISGHVSLYWYRQALGQGPEFLTYFNYEAQQDKSGLPNDRFSAERPEGSISTLTIQRTEQRDSAMYRCASSLVGTRSNQPQHFGDGTRLSIL.

The chain recombines TRBV18 with TRBJ2-5; D may be TRBD2 (7 bases). The CDR3 loop spans 14 amino acids. Trimming took 6 bases from V and 5 from J, leaving 16 bases between them. Germline CDR1 and CDR2: KGHSH and LQKENI. The CDR3 here is CASSYTGRGETQYF. CDR3 nucleotide sequence: TGTGCCAGCTCGTACACAGGGAGGGGCGAGACCCAGTACTTC. The variable domain in full, completed from reference TRBV18 and TRBJ2-5, reads NAGVMQNPRHLVRRRGQEARLRCSPMKGHSHVYWYRQLPEEGLKFMVYLQKENIIDESGMPKERFSAEFPKEGPSILRIQQVVRGDSAAYFCASSYTGRGETQYFGPGTRLLVL.

The chain uses TRBV18 and TRBJ1-2; D gene uncertain. The CDR3 spans 16 residues. Germline V gene lookup returns CDR1 KGHSH and CDR2 LQKENI. Deletions cut 3 bases from V and 2 bases from J, with 16 bases between. CDR3 sequence reads: CASSPAEGGSNYGYTF. CDR3 DNA sequence: TGTGCCAGCTCACCTGCGGAAGGCGGCTCCAACTATGGCTACACCTTC. The full variable domain, in which reference TRBV18 and TRBJ1-2 provide the parts outside the CDR3, is NAGVMQNPRHLVRRRGQEARLRCSPMKGHSHVYWYRQLPEEGLKFMVYLQKENIIDESGMPKERFSAEFPKEGPSILRIQQVVRGDSAAYFCASSPAEGGSNYGYTFGSGTRLTVV.